This T cell receptor beta chain derives from a study of cytotoxic CD8 clonotypes in ibrutinib-treated CLL. Study overall: With a range of 6 to 36, the median treatment time before response samples were taken was more than nine months.

With regard to this clone: Antigen: not known.

Deletions cut 5 bases from V and 3 bases from J, with 14 bases between. This CDR3 is built from 15 residues. CDR1 and CDR2 from the germline V gene are MNHEY and SVGAGI. General study points: Patients with sustained remission and those progressing were sampled at differing times.

Repertoires were generated with immunoSEQ multiplex PCR, while TCRdb's copy carries only in-frame clones and drops some. The sample carries around 77,000 clones, over 75% recorded once. This chain uses TRBV6-5 with TRBJ2-1; D perhaps matches TRBD2 (6 bases). The clonotype originates from a human donor with chronic lymphocytic leukemia. This material consisted of PBMCs, taken at disease progression, from a patient treated with ibrutinib. CDR3 residues: CASSLAAGGYNEQFF. The CDR3 nucleotides are TGTGCCAGCAGTCTGGCAGCGGGCGGCTACAATGAGCAGTTCTTC.